This T cell receptor (beta chain) was profiled in a study of Ad26.COV2.S vaccination and SARS-CoV-2 variants. V dropped 1 base and J dropped 3; count of bases not matched to a gene: 3. Germline V gene sequence: CDR1 LGHDT, CDR2 YNNKEL (reference sequence). CDR3 length: 14 residues. Method: immunoSEQ multiplex PCR; TCRdb's copy keeps in-frame clones and lacks some. The sample lists about 180,000 clones, roughly 89% seen once, with 4.5% to 7.5% in the top ten. The study, taken as a whole, reports: Spike-specific responses of CD8+ and CD4+ T cells were reported to display substantial breadth after vaccination.

On this clone: Antigen unknown.

This clonotype was sampled from a human donor who had recovered from COVID-19. The sample consisted of peripheral blood, taken after recovery from COVID-19. J is TRBJ2-7 and V is TRBV3-1 (or the pseudogene TRBV3-2); 7 nucleotides align to TRBD2. The CDR3 sequence: CASSQGTRVYEQYF. The DNA for the CDR3 is TGTGCCAGCAGCCAAGGGACTAGAGTCTACGAGCAGTACTTC.